This T cell receptor beta chain appears in the sequencing data of a study of blood T cell repertoires in COVID-19. The overall study: The study drew acute and convalescent COVID-19 samples from the United States, Italy and Spain. Sources were T cells, B-cell-depleted T cells, or PBMCs; the material itself was cDNA or gDNA.

This clone has just one count. As processed by the authors: Reference gene primer amplification gave estimated nucleated cell counts. Sequenced by immunoSEQ multiplex PCR; TCRdb stores in-frame clones only, minus some. The DNA was the basis for D and trimming; V, J and clone size are from that table. The data show some 100,000 clones, around 80% seen once. The source of this sequence is an elderly woman with active or convalescent COVID-19. The sequenced sample consisted of peripheral blood.

DNA of the CDR3: TGTGCCAGCAGTGGACAGTTTTATTCCTACGAGCAGTACTTC. This sequence encodes CASSGQFYSYEQYF. The rearrangement uses TRBV6-4 and TRBJ2-7; TRBD1 is a possible D gene (5 bases). CDR1 is MRHNA and CDR2 is SNTAGT in the germline V gene. With 4 bases removed from V and 1 base from J, the gap between germline ends came to 11 bases. The CDR3 contains 14 residues.